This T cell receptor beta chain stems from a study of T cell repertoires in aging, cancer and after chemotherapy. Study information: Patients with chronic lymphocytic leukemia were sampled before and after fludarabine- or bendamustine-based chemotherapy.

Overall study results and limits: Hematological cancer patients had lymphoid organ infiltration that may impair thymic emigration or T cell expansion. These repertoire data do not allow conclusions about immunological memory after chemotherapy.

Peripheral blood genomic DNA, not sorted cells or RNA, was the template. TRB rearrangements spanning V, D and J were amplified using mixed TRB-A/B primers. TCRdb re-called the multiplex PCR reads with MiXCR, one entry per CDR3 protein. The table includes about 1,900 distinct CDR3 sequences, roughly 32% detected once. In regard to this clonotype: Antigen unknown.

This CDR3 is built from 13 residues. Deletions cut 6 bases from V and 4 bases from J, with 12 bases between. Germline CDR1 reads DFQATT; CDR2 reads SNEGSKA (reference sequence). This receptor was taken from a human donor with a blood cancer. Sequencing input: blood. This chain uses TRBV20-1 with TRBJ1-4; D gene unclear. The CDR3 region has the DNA TGCAGTGCACCCGGCGAGGGTAATGAAAAACTGTTTTTT. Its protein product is CSAPGEGNEKLFF.